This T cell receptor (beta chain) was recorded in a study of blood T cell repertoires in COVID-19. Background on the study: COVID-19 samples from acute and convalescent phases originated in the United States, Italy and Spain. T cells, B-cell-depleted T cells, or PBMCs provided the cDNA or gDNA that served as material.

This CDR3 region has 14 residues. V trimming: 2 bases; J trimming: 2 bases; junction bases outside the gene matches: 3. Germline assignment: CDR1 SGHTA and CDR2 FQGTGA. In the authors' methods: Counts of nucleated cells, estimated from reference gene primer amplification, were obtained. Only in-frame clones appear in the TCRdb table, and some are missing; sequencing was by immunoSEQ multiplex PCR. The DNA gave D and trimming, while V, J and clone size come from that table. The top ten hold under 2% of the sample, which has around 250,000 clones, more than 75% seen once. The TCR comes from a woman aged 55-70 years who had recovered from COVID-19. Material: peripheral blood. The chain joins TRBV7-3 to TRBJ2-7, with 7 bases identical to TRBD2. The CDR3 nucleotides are TGTGCCAGCAGCTTACGCGGGGGACCCTACGAGCAGTACTTC. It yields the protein CASSLRGGPYEQYF. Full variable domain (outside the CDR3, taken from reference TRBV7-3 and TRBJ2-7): GAGVSQTPSNKVTEKGKYVELRCDPISGHTALYWYRQSLGQGPEFLIYFQGTGAADDSGLPNDRFFAVRPEGSVSTLKIQRTERGDSAVYLCASSLRGGPYEQYFGPGTRLTVT.